Reported below is one TCR beta chain. Its matching antigen is unknown. Germline CDR1 and CDR2: SEHNR and FQNEAQ (reference sequence). Unmatched junction bases numbered 8, after V lost 7 bases and J lost 7 bases. The CDR3 is 16 residues long. The data derive from a study of T cell repertoires in cytomegalovirus infection. For the study at large: It can be stated that public TCR beta signatures indicated CMV infection as well as a matching HLA type.

TCRdb reprocessed the reads with MiXCR, giving one entry per CDR3 protein. The repertoire holds 900,000 to 950,000 distinct CDR3 sequences, with around 31% as singletons. This specimen was cultured CD8+ T cells from PBMCs, taken from culture after CMV antigen stimulation. The genes are TRBV7-9 and TRBJ2-1; 15 bases line up with TRBD2. This sequence originates from a human donor in good health (CMV status not recorded). Some clones in this sample may be carry-over from other donors' samples. The CDR3 sequence: CASTSGLAGGPNEQFF. The CDR3 DNA is TGTGCCAGCACCTCGGGACTAGCGGGGGGACCGAATGAGCAGTTCTTC.